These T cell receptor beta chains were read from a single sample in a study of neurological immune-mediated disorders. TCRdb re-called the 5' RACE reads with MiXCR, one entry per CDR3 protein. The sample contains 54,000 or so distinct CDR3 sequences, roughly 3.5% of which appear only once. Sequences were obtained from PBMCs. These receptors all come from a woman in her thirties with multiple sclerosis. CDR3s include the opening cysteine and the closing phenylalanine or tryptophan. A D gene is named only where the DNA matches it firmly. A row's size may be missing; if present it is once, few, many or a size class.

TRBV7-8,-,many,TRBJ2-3,CASSLRQVDDTQYF,TGTGCCAGCAGCCTCCGACAGGTCGATGATACGCAGTATTTT
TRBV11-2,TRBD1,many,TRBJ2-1,CASSSRDSYNEQFF,TGTGCCAGCAGCTCCCGGGACAGCTACAATGAGCAGTTCTTC
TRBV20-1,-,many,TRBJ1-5,CSARTRGSNQPQHF,TGCAGTGCCAGGACCCGGGGGAGCAATCAGCCCCAGCATTTT
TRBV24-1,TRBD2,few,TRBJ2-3,CATSDRGTSGPGETDTQYF,TGTGCCACCAGTGATCGCGGGACTAGCGGACCTGGGGAAACAGATACGCAGTATTTT
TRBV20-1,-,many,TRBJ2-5,CSARGADRRRWGQETQYF,TGCAGTGCTAGGGGGGCGGACCGGAGACGGTGGGGTCAAGAGACCCAGTACTTC
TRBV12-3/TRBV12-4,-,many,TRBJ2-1,CASSSGGPYEQFF,TGTGCCAGCAGTTCGGGGGGCCCCTATGAGCAGTTCTTC
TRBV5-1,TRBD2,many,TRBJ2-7,CASSLGGIWNEQYF,TGCGCCAGCAGCCTGGGGGGGATCTGGAACGAGCAGTACTTC
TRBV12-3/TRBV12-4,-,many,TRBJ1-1,CASSFMVSLAEAFF,TGTGCCAGCAGTTTCATGGTTTCGCTCGCTGAAGCTTTCTTT
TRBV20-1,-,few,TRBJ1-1,CSARQPTQLTEAFF,TGCAGTGCTAGACAACCCACCCAGCTCACTGAAGCTTTCTTT
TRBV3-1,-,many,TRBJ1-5,CASSQGRRDQPQHF,TGTGCCAGCAGCCAAGGTCGGAGGGATCAGCCCCAGCATTTT
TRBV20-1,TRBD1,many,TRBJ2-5,CSAVPGGETQYF,TGCAGTGCTGTCCCAGGGGGAGAGACCCAGTACTTC
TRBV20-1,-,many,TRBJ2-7,CSKKRGPFSYEQYF,TGCAGTAAGAAACGGGGCCCATTCTCCTACGAGCAGTACTTC
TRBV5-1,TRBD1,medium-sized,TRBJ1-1,CASSLGGNTEAFF,TGTGCCAGCAGCTTAGGGGGCAACACTGAAGCTTTCTTT
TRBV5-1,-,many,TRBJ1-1,CASSREGGFTEAFF,TGCGCCAGCAGCCGAGAGGGGGGGTTCACTGAAGCTTTCTTT
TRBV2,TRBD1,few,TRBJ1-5,CASRQGVSDQPQNF,TGTGCCAGTAGACAGGGGGTTTCAGATCAGCCCCAGAATTTT
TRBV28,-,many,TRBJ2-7,CASSFWLDYEQYF,TGTGCCAGCAGTTTCTGGCTGGATTACGAGCAGTACTTC
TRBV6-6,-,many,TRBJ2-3,CASRGLGERQYF,TGTGCCAGCAGGGGACTTGGGGAGAGGCAGTATTTT
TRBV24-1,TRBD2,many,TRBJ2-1,CATSDPGLAGHNEQFF,TGTGCCACCAGTGATCCAGGACTAGCGGGACACAATGAGCAGTTCTTC
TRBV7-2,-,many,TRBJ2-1,CASSLEFGGYNEQFF,TGTGCCAGCAGCTTAGAGTTTGGGGGTTACAATGAGCAGTTCTTC
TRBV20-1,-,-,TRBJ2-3,CSASIQTRLVRTDTQYF,TGCAGTGCTAGCATCCAGACGAGGCTTGTCCGCACAGATACGCAGTATTTT
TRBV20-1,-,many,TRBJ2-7,CSARGPLALYEQYF,TGCAGTGCTAGAGGGCCTCTGGCGTTATACGAGCAGTACTTC
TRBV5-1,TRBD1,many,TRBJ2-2,CASSYRGGGELFF,TGCGCCAGCAGCTACAGGGGTGGCGGGGAGCTGTTTTTT
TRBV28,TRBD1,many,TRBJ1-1,CASGPLGQPKNTEAFF,TGTGCCAGCGGTCCCCTGGGACAGCCAAAGAACACTGAAGCTTTCTTT
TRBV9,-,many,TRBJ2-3,CASSEGWGVADTQYF,TGTGCCAGCAGCGAAGGGTGGGGAGTCGCAGATACGCAGTATTTT
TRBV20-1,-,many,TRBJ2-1,CSARDQNSYNEQFF,TGCAGTGCTAGAGATCAGAACTCCTACAATGAGCAGTTCTTC
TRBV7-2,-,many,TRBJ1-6,CASSPDGANSPLHF,TGTGCCAGCAGCCCGGACGGCGCGAATTCACCCCTCCACTTT
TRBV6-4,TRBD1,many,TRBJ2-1,CASSGQGAVNEQFF,TGTGCCAGCAGTGGACAGGGGGCGGTCAATGAGCAGTTCTTC
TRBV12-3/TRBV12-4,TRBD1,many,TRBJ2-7,CASSPPGQGSYEQYF,TGTGCCAGCAGTCCCCCGGGACAGGGGTCCTACGAGCAGTACTTC
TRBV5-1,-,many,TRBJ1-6,CASSLEGGRSSPLHF,TGCGCCAGCAGCTTGGAAGGTGGACGGTCATCACCCCTCCACTTT
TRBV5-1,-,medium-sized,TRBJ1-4,CASSTGSAGAEKLFF,TGCGCCAGCAGCACAGGAAGCGCTGGGGCTGAAAAACTGTTTTTT
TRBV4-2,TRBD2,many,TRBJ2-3,CASSWTSGREDTQYF,TGTGCCAGCAGCTGGACTAGCGGGAGAGAAGATACGCAGTATTTT
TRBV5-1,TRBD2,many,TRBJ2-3,CASSSVVLAGSTDTQYF,TGCGCCAGCAGCTCTGTAGTTCTAGCGGGGAGCACAGATACGCAGTATTTT
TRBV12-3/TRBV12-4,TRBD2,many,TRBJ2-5,CASTLPGLAETQYF,TGTGCCAGCACCTTACCGGGACTAGCGGAGACCCAGTACTTC
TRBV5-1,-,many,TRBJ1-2,CASSLQGGLYGYTF,TGCGCCAGCAGCTTGCAGGGTGGGCTCTATGGCTACACCTTC
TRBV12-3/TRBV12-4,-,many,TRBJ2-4,CASSLGRNIQYF,TGTGCCAGCAGTTTGGGCCGAAACATTCAGTACTTC
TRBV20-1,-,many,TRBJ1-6,CSAREREAYNSPLHF,TGCAGTGCTAGAGAGCGGGAGGCCTATAATTCACCCCTCCACTTT
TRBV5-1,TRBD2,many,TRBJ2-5,CASSQGLGRETQYF,TGCGCCAGCAGCCAGGGACTAGGAAGAGAGACCCAGTACTTC
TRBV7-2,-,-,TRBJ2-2,CASTENTGELFF,TGTGCCAGCACCGAAAACACCGGGGAGCTGTTTTTT
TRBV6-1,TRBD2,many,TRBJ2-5,CASSEAISSGGFNQETQYF,TGTGCCAGCAGTGAAGCGATTTCTAGCGGGGGTTTTAACCAAGAGACCCAGTACTTC
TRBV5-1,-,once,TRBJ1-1,CASSKEVMAAEAFF,TGCGCCAGCAGCAAAGAAGTTATGGCAGCTGAAGCTTTCTTT
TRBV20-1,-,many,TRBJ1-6,CSARGGPDNSPLHF,TGCAGTGCTCGCGGAGGGCCGGATAATTCACCCCTCCACTTT